This TCR beta chain emerged from a study of cytomegalovirus exposure and HLA in healthy donors. Regarding the study as a whole: A list of 164 TCR beta chains associated with cytomegalovirus was given. An analysis that came later showed most CMV-associated TCR beta chains appearing HLA-restricted. Per a prior analysis, the majority of TCR beta V segments were productive roughly 90% or roughly 30% of the time.

The PCR used 60 Vbeta and 13 Jbeta primers. Sequencing used immunoSEQ multiplex PCR; TCRdb keeps in-frame clones, though not all of them. This table holds roughly 150,000 clones, 80% found once. Trimming took off 5 bases at V and 6 bases at J, with 13 bases between the two ends. The CDR3 totals 13 residues. The germline gives CDR1 MNHEY, CDR2 SVGAGI. Healthy donors of bone marrow made up the group. Concerning this clone: Antigen unknown.

The sample comprised PBMCs. This clonotype originated in a woman in her thirties or forties in good health and CMV-seronegative. The chain recombines TRBV6-5 with TRBJ2-5, with a possible D match to TRBD1 (5 bases). Here the CDR3 DNA reads TGTGCCAGCAGTCTACAGGTTGGGAAGACCCAGTACTTC. This translates into CASSLQVGKTQYF.